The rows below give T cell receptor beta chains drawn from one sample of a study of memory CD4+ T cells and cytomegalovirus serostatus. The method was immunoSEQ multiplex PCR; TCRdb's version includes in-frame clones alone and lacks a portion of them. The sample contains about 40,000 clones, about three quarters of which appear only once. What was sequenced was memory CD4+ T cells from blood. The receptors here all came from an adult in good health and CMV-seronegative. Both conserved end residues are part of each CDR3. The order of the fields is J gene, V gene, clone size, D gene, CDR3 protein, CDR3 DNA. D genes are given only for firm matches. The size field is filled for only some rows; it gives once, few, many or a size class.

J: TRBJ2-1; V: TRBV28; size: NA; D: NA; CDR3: CASHPGGMRTVNEQFF; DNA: TGTGCCAGCCACCCGGGGGGCATGAGAACCGTCAATGAGCAGTTCTTC
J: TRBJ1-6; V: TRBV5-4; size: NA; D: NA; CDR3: CASSLDRRDNSPLHF; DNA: TGTGCCAGCAGCTTGGACAGACGCGATAATTCACCCCTCCACTTT
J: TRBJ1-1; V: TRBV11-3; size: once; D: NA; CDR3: CASSLGGNTEAFF; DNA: TGTGCCAGCAGCTTAGGGGGGAACACTGAAGCTTTCTTT
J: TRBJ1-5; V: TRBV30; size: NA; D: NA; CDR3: CAWSGSGRQPQHF; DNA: TGTGCCTGGAGTGGGAGCGGGCGTCAGCCCCAGCATTTT
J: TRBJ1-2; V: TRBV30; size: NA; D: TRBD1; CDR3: CAWMGTAFNYGYTF; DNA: TGTGCCTGGATGGGGACAGCGTTTAACTATGGCTACACCTTC
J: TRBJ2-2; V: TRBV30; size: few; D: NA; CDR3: CAWSPTRELFF; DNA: TGTGCCTGGAGCCCCACTAGGGAGCTGTTTTTT
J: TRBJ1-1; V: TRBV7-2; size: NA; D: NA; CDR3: CASSLAQGIGAEAFF; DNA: TGTGCCAGCAGCTTAGCCCAAGGGATCGGGGCTGAAGCTTTCTTT
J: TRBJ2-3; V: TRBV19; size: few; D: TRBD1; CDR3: CASSTTGDLVGDTQYF; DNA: TGTGCCAGTAGTACGACAGGGGATTTGGTTGGAGATACGCAGTATTTT
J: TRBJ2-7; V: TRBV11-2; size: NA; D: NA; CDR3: CASSLAGRPYEQYF; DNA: TGTGCCAGCAGCTTGGCTGGCAGACCCTACGAGCAGTACTTC
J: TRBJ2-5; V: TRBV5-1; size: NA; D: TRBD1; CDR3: CASSSSGGEETQYF; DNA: TGCGCCAGCAGCTCCTCAGGGGGAGAAGAGACCCAGTACTTC
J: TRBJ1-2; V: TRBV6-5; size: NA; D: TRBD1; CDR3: CASSRTGNYGYTF; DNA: TGTGCCAGCAGTAGGACAGGAAACTATGGCTACACCTTC
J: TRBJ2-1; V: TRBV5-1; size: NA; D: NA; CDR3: CASSLPSNEQFF; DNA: TGCGCCAGCAGCTTGCCCTCGAATGAGCAGTTCTTC
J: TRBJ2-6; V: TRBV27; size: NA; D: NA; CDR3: CASSTGTGANVLTF; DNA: TGTGCCAGCAGTACCGGGACTGGGGCCAACGTCCTGACTTTC
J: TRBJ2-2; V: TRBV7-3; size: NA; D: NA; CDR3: CASRKNTGELFF; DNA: TGTGCCAGCAGAAAGAACACCGGGGAGCTGTTTTTT
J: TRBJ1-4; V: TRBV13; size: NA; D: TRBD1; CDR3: CASSGPGQRNEKLFF; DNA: TGTGCCAGCAGCGGACCGGGACAGCGAAATGAAAAACTGTTTTTT
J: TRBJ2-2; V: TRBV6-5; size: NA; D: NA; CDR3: CASARPGKPGELFF; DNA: TGTGCCAGCGCACGGCCGGGCAAGCCCGGGGAGCTGTTTTTT
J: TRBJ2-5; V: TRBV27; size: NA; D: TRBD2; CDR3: CASGFSGRETQYF; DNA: TGTGCCAGCGGGTTTAGCGGGAGAGAGACCCAGTACTTC
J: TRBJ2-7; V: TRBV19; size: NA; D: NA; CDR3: CASSTTGQYDEQYF; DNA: TGTGCCAGTAGTACAACAGGGCAGTATGACGAGCAGTACTTC
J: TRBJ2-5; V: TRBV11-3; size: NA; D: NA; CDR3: CASSLTMGETQYF; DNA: TGTGCCAGCAGCCTTACCATGGGGGAGACCCAGTACTTC
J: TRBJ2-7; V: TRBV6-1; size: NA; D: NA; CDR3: CASSRGEQYF; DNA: TGTGCCAGCTCAAGGGGGGAGCAGTACTTC
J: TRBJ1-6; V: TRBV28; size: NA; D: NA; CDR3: CASSPGTFFPLHF; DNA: TGTGCCAGCAGTCCGGGAACCTTTTTTCCCCTCCACTTT
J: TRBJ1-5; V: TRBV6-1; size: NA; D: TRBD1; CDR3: CASSGTGGNQPQHF; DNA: TGTGCCAGCAGTGGGACAGGTGGGAATCAGCCCCAGCATTTT
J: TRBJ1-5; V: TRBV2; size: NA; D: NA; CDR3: CASSTQGRGNQPQHF; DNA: TGTGCCAGCAGTACACAGGGACGGGGCAATCAGCCCCAGCATTTT
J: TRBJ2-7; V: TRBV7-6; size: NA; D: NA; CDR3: CASSLTSRSSYEQYF; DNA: TGTGCCAGCAGCTTAACTAGCCGGAGCTCCTACGAGCAGTACTTC
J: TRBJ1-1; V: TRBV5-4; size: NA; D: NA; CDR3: CASSAGSEVEAFF; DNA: TGTGCCAGCAGCGCGGGTAGTGAGGTTGAAGCTTTCTTT
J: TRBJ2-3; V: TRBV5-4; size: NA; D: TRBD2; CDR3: CASSASSGGRSGNTQYF; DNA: TGTGCCAGCAGCGCATCTAGCGGGGGTAGGTCGGGAAATACGCAGTATTTT
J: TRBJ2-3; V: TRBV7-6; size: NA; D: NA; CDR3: CASSLGPTGRPPRF; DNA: TGTGCCAGCAGCTTAGGTCCTACCGGGCGTCCCCCTAGGTTT
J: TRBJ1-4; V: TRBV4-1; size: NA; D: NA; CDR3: CASSQQGGGGHLNEKLFF; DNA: TGCGCCAGCAGCCAACAAGGAGGGGGGGGCCACCTTAATGAAAAACTGTTTTTT
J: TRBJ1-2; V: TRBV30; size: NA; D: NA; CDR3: CAWSVDTVGYTF; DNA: TGTGCCTGGAGTGTAGATACAGTTGGCTACACCTTC
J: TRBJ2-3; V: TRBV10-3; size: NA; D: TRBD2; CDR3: CAINPGPIAGGLTDTQYF; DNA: TGTGCCATCAACCCAGGTCCCATAGCGGGGGGCCTCACAGATACGCAGTATTTT
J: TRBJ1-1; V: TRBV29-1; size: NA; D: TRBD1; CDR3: CSVGQGNTEAFF; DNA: TGCAGCGTTGGACAGGGGAACACTGAAGCTTTCTTT
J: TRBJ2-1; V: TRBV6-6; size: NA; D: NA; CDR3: CASSLQSTEHRQFF; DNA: TGTGCCAGCAGTTTACAAAGCACCGAACACAGGCAGTTCTTC
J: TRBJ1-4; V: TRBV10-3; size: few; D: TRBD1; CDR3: CAISGTGTGNEKLFF; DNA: TGTGCCATCAGTGGAACCGGGACAGGGAATGAAAAACTGTTTTTT
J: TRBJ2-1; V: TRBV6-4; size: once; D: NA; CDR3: CASSADRLSNEQFF; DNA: TGTGCCAGCAGTGCTGACCGCCTCTCCAATGAGCAGTTCTTC
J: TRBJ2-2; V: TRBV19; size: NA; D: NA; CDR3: CASSIGNTGELFF; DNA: TGTGCCAGTAGTATCGGGAACACCGGGGAGCTGTTTTTT
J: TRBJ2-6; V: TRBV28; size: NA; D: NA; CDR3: CASRQSPGANVLTF; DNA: TGTGCCAGCAGGCAATCACCTGGGGCCAACGTCCTGACTTTC
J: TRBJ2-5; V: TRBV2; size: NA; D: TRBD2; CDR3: CANSYPLAGGDETQYF; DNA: TGTGCCAACTCATATCCTTTAGCGGGGGGGGACGAGACCCAGTACTTC
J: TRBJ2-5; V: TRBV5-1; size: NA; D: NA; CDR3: CASSSTTGPLKLTQYF; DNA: TGCGCCAGCAGCTCCACGACAGGTCCATTAAAATTAACCCAGTACTTC
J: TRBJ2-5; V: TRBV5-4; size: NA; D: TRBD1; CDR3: CASSSGQGQETQYF; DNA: TGTGCCAGCAGCTCGGGACAGGGACAAGAGACCCAGTACTTC
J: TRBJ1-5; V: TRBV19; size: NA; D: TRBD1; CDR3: CASNTLGTGSLGQPQHF; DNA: TGTGCCAGCAATACACTCGGGACAGGGAGCTTGGGTCAGCCCCAGCATTTT
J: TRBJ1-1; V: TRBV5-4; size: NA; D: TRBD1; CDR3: CASSLAARGTEAFF; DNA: TGTGCCAGCAGCTTGGCTGCCAGGGGGACTGAAGCTTTCTTT
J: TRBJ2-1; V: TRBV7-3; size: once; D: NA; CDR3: CASSLGTVNEQFF; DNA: TGTGCCAGCAGCTTGGGGACCGTTAATGAGCAGTTCTTC
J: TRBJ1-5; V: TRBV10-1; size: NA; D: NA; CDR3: CANNKTTDSNQPQHF; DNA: TGCGCCAACAACAAGACAACCGATAGCAATCAGCCCCAGCATTTT
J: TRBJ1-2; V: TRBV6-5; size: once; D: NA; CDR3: CASSLFSGSPGQSTF; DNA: TGTGCCAGCAGTCTATTTAGTGGTTCGCCGGGGCAGTCCACCTTC
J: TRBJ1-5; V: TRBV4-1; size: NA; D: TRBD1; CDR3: CASSPEPGQGGQPQHF; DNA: TGCGCCAGCAGCCCAGAACCGGGACAGGGAGGTCAGCCCCAGCATTTT
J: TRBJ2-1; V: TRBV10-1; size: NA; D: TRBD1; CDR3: CASGDSSSYNEQFF; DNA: TGCGCCAGCGGGGACAGCAGCTCCTACAATGAGCAGTTCTTC
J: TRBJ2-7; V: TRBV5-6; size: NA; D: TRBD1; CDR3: CASSLGQGTEQYF; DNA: TGTGCCAGCAGCTTGGGACAGGGGACAGAGCAGTACTTC
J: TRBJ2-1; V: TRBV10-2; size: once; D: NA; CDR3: CASSEISEQFF; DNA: TGCGCCAGCAGTGAGATTAGTGAGCAGTTCTTC
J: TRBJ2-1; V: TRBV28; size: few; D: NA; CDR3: CASRVIGGIMRNEQFF; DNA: TGTGCCAGCAGGGTAATCGGTGGTATAATGAGGAATGAGCAGTTCTTC
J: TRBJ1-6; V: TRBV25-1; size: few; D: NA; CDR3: CASSDSFSNSPLHF; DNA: TGTGCCAGCAGTGACTCCTTTTCGAATTCACCCCTCCACTTT
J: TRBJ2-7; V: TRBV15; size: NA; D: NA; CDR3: CATSPRGRQNSYEQYF; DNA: TGTGCCACCAGCCCGAGGGGCAGGCAAAATTCCTACGAGCAGTACTTC
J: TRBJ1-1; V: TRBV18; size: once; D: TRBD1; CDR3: CASSSGGMGLAEAFF; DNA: TGTGCCAGCTCCTCAGGGGGTATGGGGTTGGCTGAAGCTTTCTTT
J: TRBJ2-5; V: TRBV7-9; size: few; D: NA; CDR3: CASSLIRQGESPETQYF; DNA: TGTGCCAGCAGCTTAATCCGTCAGGGTGAATCGCCGGAGACCCAGTACTTC